One and the same sample provided the 23 T cell receptor beta chains below, sequenced in a study of molecular identifiers for immune sequencing clone quantification. TCRdb called the PCR reads again in MiXCR, with one record for every CDR3 protein. The table lists some 91,000 distinct CDR3 sequences, approximately 24% of them singletons, with under 1% in the top ten. Sequenced input: naive CD8+ T cells from blood, with Jurkat cell RNA spiked in. Subset given: FACS-sorted CD8+CD4-CCR7+CD45RA+ naive T cells. These receptors all come from a human donor in good health. Some libraries in this study had Jurkat cell RNA spiked in.

This clonotype was seen repeatedly, ten times or more. The genes are TRBV11-2 and TRBJ2-7; D might be TRBD1 (5 bases). Germline values: CDR1 SGHAT, CDR2 FQNNGV. V shed 5 bases and J shed 3 bases, with 11 bases lying between them. The CDR3 is 13 amino acids. The CDR3 nucleotides are TGTGCCAGCAGCCCCCCAGGGAACTACGAGCAGTACTTC. Amino acids: CASSPPGNYEQYF.

Concerning this clonotype itself: Given a much more abundant clone one base away, this may be a read error. The chain carries TRBV7-9 and TRBJ2-7, with 9 bases that match TRBD1. The CDR3 totals 14 residues. Germline V CDR1 and CDR2: SEHNR, FQNEAQ (reference sequence). Here the CDR3 DNA reads TGTGCCAGCAGCTCGGGACAGGGTGGGTACGAGCAGTGCTTC. Its protein is CASSSGQGGYEQCF.

J is TRBJ1-1 and V is TRBV28; no clear D. CDR1 and CDR2 (germline): MDHEN, SYDVKM. This CDR3 has 16 residues. Trimming removed 5 bases at V and 0 bases at J, with 16 bases between. CDR3 amino acids: CASSLASFVMNTEAFF. The CDR3 nucleotides are TGTGCCAGCAGTCTAGCTTCCTTCGTCATGAACACTGAAGCTTTCTTT.

This clonotype was seen ten or more times. The chain uses TRBV3-1 and TRBJ1-1, with TRBD1 as a possible D gene (5 bases). CDR1 is LGHDT, CDR2 YNNKEL, per germline (reference sequence). This CDR3 comprises 12 residues. Trimming stripped 3 bases from V and 4 bases from J, with 6 bases between. CDR3 sequence (DNA): TGTGCCAGCAGCCACGGGGGCACTGAAGCTTTCTTT. Translation: CASSHGGTEAFF.

Points on this clonotype: This may stem from a read error, because a much larger clone lies one nucleotide away. This rearrangement joins TRBV12-3 or TRBV12-4 to TRBJ2-5; no definite D call. V dropped 6 bases and J dropped 2 bases, with 16 bases sitting between them. CDR3 size: 15 residues. CDR3 amino acids: CASSPYGSGQETQYF. CDR3 sequence (DNA): TGTGCCAGCAGCCCCTACGGGTCAGGACAAGAGACCCAGTACTTC.

This clonotype was counted at least ten times. The genes are TRBV5-1 and TRBJ1-1, with 7 bases matching TRBD1. CDR1 and CDR2 from the germline V gene are SGHRS and YFSETQ. V dropped 4 bases and J dropped 1; count of bases not matched to a gene: 10. This CDR3 comprises 16 residues. Here the CDR3 reads CASSKMLTGTNTEAFF. For the CDR3, the DNA is TGCGCCAGCAGCAAAATGTTGACAGGGACGAACACTGAAGCTTTCTTT. The full variable domain, completed using reference TRBV5-1 and TRBJ1-1, is KAGVTQTPRYLIKTRGQQVTLSCSPISGHRSVSWYQQTPGQGLQFLFEYFSETQRNKGNFPGRFSGRQFSNSRSEMNVSTLELGDSALYLCASSKMLTGTNTEAFFGQGTRLTVV.

This clonotype was counted at least ten times. The rearrangement links TRBV20-1 to TRBJ2-7; D gene ambiguous. This CDR3 is built from 16 residues. Trimming cost V 0 bases and J 5 bases, with 20 bases left between them. Looked up from germline, CDR1 is DFQATT and CDR2 is SNEGSKA (reference sequence). The CDR3 here is CSARDTAVSYWDEQYF. The CDR3 DNA reads TGCAGTGCTAGAGATACCGCCGTCTCGTATTGGGACGAGCAGTACTTC.

This clonotype was recorded many times. This sequence joins TRBV5-1 and TRBJ2-7; no firm D call. The germline V gene encodes CDR1 SGHRS and CDR2 YFSETQ. The CDR3 runs to 13 residues. V lost 0 bases and J lost 2, with 6 bases in between. As DNA, the CDR3 is TGCGCCAGCAGCTTGGGCTGGGCCTACGAGCAGTACTTC. Translated: CASSLGWAYEQYF.

As for this clonotype: Being one base from a much bigger clone, this may be a read error. As DNA, the CDR3 is TGCGCCAGCAGCCACCCGGGCAGAACCTACGAGCAGTACTTC. This codes for CASSHPGRTYEQYF. The V and J genes are TRBV5-1 and TRBJ2-7; D gene unclear. Germline lookup yields CDR1 SGHRS and CDR2 YFSETQ. The CDR3 runs 14 residues. Trimming shortened V by 4 bases and J by 2 bases, and 13 bases separated the two germline ends.

With respect to this clonotype: This could be a read error, since a much larger clone is one nucleotide away. The chain recombines TRBV20-1 with TRBJ2-7; 9 bases agree with TRBD1. The V gene's germline CDR1 is DFQATT and CDR2 SNEGSKA (reference sequence). The V gene end was trimmed by 0 bases and the J gene end by 5 bases; junction bases not matched to a gene: 8. The CDR3 runs 15 residues. The DNA for the CDR3 is TGCAGTGCTAGAGATCACAGGGGGCCGTTGGACGAGCAGTACTTC. Encoded protein: CSARDHRGPLDEQYF.

In this sample, this clonotype turned up a few times. The chain is built from TRBV9 and TRBJ2-5; TRBD2 matches at 12 bases. V was pared by 0 bases and J by 3 bases, with 0 bases of the junction left unmatched. The CDR3 covers 15 residues. CDR1 and CDR2 from the germline V gene are SGDLS and YYNGEE. The CDR3, as DNA: TGTGCCAGCAGCGTAGCTAGCGGGGGGGAAGAGACCCAGTACTTC. Its protein product is CASSVASGGEETQYF.

This clonotype was seen many times. V and J are TRBV5-1 and TRBJ2-7; D not resolved. The CDR3 sequence is 12 residues long. Germline loops: CDR1 SGHRS, CDR2 YFSETQ. The V end was cut by 0 bases, the J end by 5 bases, with 6 bases between. CDR3 amino acids: CASSLVGNEQYF. CDR3 DNA: TGCGCCAGCAGCTTGGTGGGGAACGAGCAGTACTTC.

Regarding this clonotype: This sequence may be a read error, since a much larger clone differs from it by one base. The genes are TRBV7-9 and TRBJ1-1; D is unresolved. Germline CDR1 SEHNR, CDR2 FQNEAQ (reference sequence). The V end was cut by 4 bases, the J end by 0 bases, with 12 bases between. CDR3 length: 15 amino acids. The CDR3 is CASSSWMVMNTEAFF. Written as DNA, the CDR3 is TGTGCCAGCAGCTCCTGGATGGTCATGAACACTGAAGCTTTCTTT. Using reference TRBV7-9 and TRBJ1-1 for the parts outside the CDR3, the full variable domain is DTGVSQNPRHKITKRGQNVTFRCDPISEHNRLYWYRQTLGQGPEFLTYFQNEAQLEKSRLLSDRFSAERPKGSFSTLEIQRTEQGDSAMYLCASSSWMVMNTEAFFGQGTRLTVV.

The V gene is TRBV2, the J gene TRBJ1-1; D possibly corresponds to TRBD1 (5 bases). CDR3 size: 14 residues. Germline V lookup: CDR1 SNHLY, CDR2 FYNNEI. The V and J ends lost 0 bases and 1 base respectively, with 6 bases between them. The DNA for the CDR3 is TGTGCCAGCAGTGAAGCAGGGGAGAACACTGAAGCTTTCTTT. The encoded protein is CASSEAGENTEAFF.

This clonotype has at least ten counts. The chain links TRBV19 to TRBJ2-7; 8 nucleotides agree with TRBD1. The junction had 11 bases not matched to a gene; V was cut back by 6 bases and J by 4 bases. Germline assignment: CDR1 LNHDA and CDR2 SQIVND (reference sequence). The CDR3 contains 15 residues. The CDR3 loop reads CASSLSPGGGYEQYF. CDR3 nucleotide sequence: TGTGCCAGTAGCCTATCCCCAGGGGGCGGATACGAGCAGTACTTC.

V and J are TRBV30 and TRBJ2-7, with no clear D. The CDR3 is 13 residues long. The germline gives CDR1 GTSNPN, CDR2 SVGIG (reference sequence). V lost 0 bases and J lost 3, with 9 bases in between. CDR3 protein: CAWSVIVDYEQYF. Here the CDR3 DNA reads TGTGCCTGGAGTGTAATTGTGGACTACGAGCAGTACTTC.

About this clonotype: A much larger clone lies one base from this, so it may be a read error. The rearrangement links TRBV5-3 to TRBJ2-4; tentatively, D is TRBD2 (5 bases). TRBV5-3 is assigned to the ORF class and has an uncertain function. The CDR3 loop spans 15 amino acids. The CDR3 loop is CASSLRDAAKNIQYF. In nucleotides, the CDR3 is TGTGCCAGCAGCTTACGGGATGCAGCCAAAAACATTCAGTACTTC.

This clonotype was seen ten or more times. The chain employs TRBV4-3 and TRBJ2-7; the match to TRBD2 covers 7 bases. The V and J ends lost 0 bases and 3 bases, in that order; junction bases with no gene match: 5. Germline-derived CDR1 and CDR2 are LGHNA and YSLEER. This CDR3 is 15 amino acids long. DNA of the CDR3: TGCGCCAGCAGCCAAGAATCGGCGGGAGACTACGAGCAGTACTTC. This sequence encodes CASSQESAGDYEQYF.

This clonotype came up many times. V gene TRBV6-5 combines with J gene TRBJ2-5; 7 positions agree with TRBD2. This CDR3 has 19 residues. Germline CDR1 and CDR2: MNHEY and SVGAGI. J was trimmed by 3 bases and V by 5 bases; bases with no gene match: 21. As DNA, the CDR3 is TGTGCCAGCAGTACTCACGGGGGGTGGGCAGAGAGTTCTAAAGAGACCCAGTACTTC. It encodes CASSTHGGWAESSKETQYF.

Of note for this clonotype: This may stem from a read error, because a much larger clone lies one nucleotide away. The chain couples TRBV5-6 to TRBJ2-1; the D is unclear. This CDR3 is built from 13 residues. CDR1 and CDR2 (germline): SGHDT, YYEEEE. V gave up 4 bases and J gave up 6 bases, with 11 bases separating them. This CDR3 reads CASSPTNLNEQFF. The CDR3 bases are TGTGCCAGCAGCCCGACGAACCTCAATGAGCAGTTCTTC.

In its sample, this clonotype was seen a few times. The chain couples TRBV12-3 or TRBV12-4 to TRBJ2-5, with a weak D call TRBD1 (6 bases). CDR3 length: 15 amino acids. V was shortened by 3 bases and J by 0 bases, with 11 bases between the two germline ends. The CDR3 DNA reads TGTGCCAGCAGTTTGGGGGCACCTAACCAAGAGACCCAGTACTTC. Translated, it gives CASSLGAPNQETQYF.

As for this clonotype: A much larger clone lies a single base off, so this may be a read error. V gene TRBV5-4 combines with J gene TRBJ1-2, with D possibly matching TRBD1 (5 bases). The CDR3 is made up of 16 amino acids. Germline V gene sequence: CDR1 SGHNT, CDR2 YYREEE (reference sequence). In DNA, the CDR3 is TGTGCCAGCAGCAACCCGTATCAGGGACCAGAAAGGCGCTACCCCTTC. Translation gives CASSNPYQGPERRYPF.

The table lists this clonotype with a few counts. A much larger clone differs by one base, so this may be a read error. The J gene is TRBJ2-2, the V gene TRBV4-3; D might be TRBD2 (5 bases). V lost 4 bases, J lost 4 bases, and 13 bases lay in between. Germline V gene sequence: CDR1 LGHNA, CDR2 YSLEER. The CDR3 extends over 15 amino acids. The CDR3 region has the DNA TGCGCCAGCAGCCTGTTGAGCGGAGTCACCGGGGAGCTGTTTTTT. This encodes CASSLLSGVTGELFF.